This T cell receptor (beta chain) stems from a study of T cell responses to AZD1222 COVID-19 vaccine (dated by TCRdb to about 2021). General notes on the study: TCR sequencing covered more than 230 trial participants: roughly 200 given two doses of AZD1222 and about 26 given two doses of MenACWY control vaccine. Enrollment into the trials was organized by age into subgroups of 18-55, 56-69 and 70-plus years, and those subgroups contained around 150, 28 and 57 TCR-sequenced participants, respectively.

The CDR3 regions of human TCRbeta chains were subjected to immunosequencing. Under the source paper's analysis protocol: TCRs in the repertoires were matched against a reference library of SARS-CoV-2-specific TCRs that had been generated with the MIRA antigen-specificity platform. Breadth meant the fraction of unique TCRs that were SARS-CoV-2-associated, whereas depth meant the fraction of total T cells that were SARS-CoV-2-associated. Using the MIRA data, each spike-specific TCR was mapped to the spike region that the TCR reacts to and placed in a CD4 or CD8 class. Log10-transformed breadth and depth values were compared by one-way ANOVA with Sidak's multiple comparisons tests. TCRdb's version of the immuneACCESS table is confined to in-frame rearrangements and falls short of the full clone set. An unresolved V gene accounts for under half of the shortfall where checked; the remainder is of unknown origin. D and trimming were read from the DNA, whereas the V and J calls and clone size are those reported in that table. Counted in this sample were 200,000 to 250,000 clones; less than 95% of them appeared once. 1.7% of the sample is taken by the ten largest.

The time point label corresponds to: about 28 days (+/-7) after the second vaccine dose. What this sample's treatment or condition label stands for: meningococcal conjugate vaccine given as trial control. Vaccinee samples came from UK trials COV001 and COV002, including a single-blind randomized controlled phase 2/3 trial of AZD1222 (ChAdOx1 nCoV-19) in healthy adults. Trial participant PBMC samples were collected at day 0 and day 28 after the second dose for TCRbeta chain sequencing. Results the study describes overall, beyond this receptor: Because no day 14 peak-response samples were available, the repertoires could be characterized only after the peak T cell response. In the small 56-69-year group, the increase in depth fell short of significance, most likely because of low power. The vaccine-associated CD4 TCRs covered the entire spike protein, and the dominant responses fell in regions 160-218 and 743-854. Nearly half of unique spike-specific TCRs reportedly recognized epitopes outside regions mutated in the B.1.351 and B.1.1.7 variants. Conclusions about previously exposed vaccinees are limited because only six or seven AZD1222 recipients were SARS-CoV-2 seropositive at baseline. Most participants were white British and females outnumbered males, and the authors suggested that clonal diversity may have been underestimated. After two AZD1222 doses, spike-specific TCR breadth and depth were significantly higher than at day 0 and than in MenACWY recipients.

The CDR3 covers 15 residues, taking in both the cysteine and the phenylalanine. Here the CDR3 DNA is all that survives: 45 bases in frame from base 1. The germline V gene (reference sequence) supplies CDR1 SEHNR and CDR2 FQNEAQ. V gives up 1 base and J gives up 0 bases, and the segment between their germline ends measures 6 bases. A remark on this clone: Its antigen is currently not known. It has no much larger one-base neighbor in the sample; base qualities were not kept.

The rearranged segments are TRBV7-9 and TRBJ2-2, with an unclear D gene assignment. The specimen comprised peripheral blood, sampled 28 days after the second dose of the MenACWY control vaccine. The clonotype was recovered from an adult who received the MenACWY meningococcal vaccine as a control. The CDR3 region has the sequence CASSLGIANTGELFF. The DNA reads TGTGCCAGCAGCTTAGGTATCGCGAACACCGGGGAGCTGTTTTTT.